This T cell receptor beta chain was identified in a study of shared clonotypes between healthy human individuals. Study context: The study used three CD4 naive, three CD4 memory, two CD8 naive and one CD8 memory plate per donor.

The naive CD8 fraction comprised CD45RO-negative cells positively selected for CCR7 and excluded terminally differentiated effector memory CD45RA+ cells. The deep-level immunoSEQ assay was used. For each subset, genomic DNA was distributed in equal portions over several immunoSEQ plates. The protocol was immunoSEQ multiplex PCR, while the TCRdb copy is restricted to in-frame clones and leaves out a portion. The data contain roughly 2.1 million clones, 93% of them singletons. This CDR3 region has 15 residues. V was trimmed by 4 bases and J by 5 bases, leaving 15 bases between them. Germline assignment: CDR1 MNHNS and CDR2 SASEGT.

The origin of this receptor is a man between 18 and 29 years old in good health. Some clones in this sample may be carry-over from other donors' samples. Sequencing was performed on naive CD8+ T cells from PBMCs. This chain connects TRBV6-1 to TRBJ2-1; D gene uncertain. CDR3 sequence (DNA): TGTGCCAGCAGTGGGCAGCACTATCTCGACAATGAGCAGTTCTTC. Translated, it gives CASSGQHYLDNEQFF.